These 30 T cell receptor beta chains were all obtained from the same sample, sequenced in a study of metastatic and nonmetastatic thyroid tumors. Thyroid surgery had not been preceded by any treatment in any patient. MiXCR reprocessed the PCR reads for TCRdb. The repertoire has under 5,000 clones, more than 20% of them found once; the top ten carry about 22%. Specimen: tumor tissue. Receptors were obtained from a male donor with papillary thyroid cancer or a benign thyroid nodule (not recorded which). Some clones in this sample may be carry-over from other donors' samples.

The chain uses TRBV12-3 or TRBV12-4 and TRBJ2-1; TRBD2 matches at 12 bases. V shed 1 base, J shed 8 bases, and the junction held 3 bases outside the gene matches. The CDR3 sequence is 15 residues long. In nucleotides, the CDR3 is TGTGCCAGCAGTTTAGAAGCTAGCGGGAGGGATGAGCAGTTCTTC. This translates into CASSLEASGRDEQFF.

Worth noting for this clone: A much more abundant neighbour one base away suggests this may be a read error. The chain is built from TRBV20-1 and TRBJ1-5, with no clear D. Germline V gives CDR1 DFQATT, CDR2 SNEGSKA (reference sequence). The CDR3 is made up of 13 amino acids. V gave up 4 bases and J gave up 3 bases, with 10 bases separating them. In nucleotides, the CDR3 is TGCAGTGCTATCGAGTGGGCCAATCAGCCCCAGCATTTT. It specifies CSAIEWANQPQHF.

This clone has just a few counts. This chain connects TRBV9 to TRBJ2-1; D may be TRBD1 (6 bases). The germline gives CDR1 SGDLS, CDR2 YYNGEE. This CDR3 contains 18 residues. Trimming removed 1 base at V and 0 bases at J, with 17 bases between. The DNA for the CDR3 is TGTGCCAGCAGCGTAACTCTACAGGGCCTTAGCTCCTACAATGAGCAGTTCTTC. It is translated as CASSVTLQGLSSYNEQFF.

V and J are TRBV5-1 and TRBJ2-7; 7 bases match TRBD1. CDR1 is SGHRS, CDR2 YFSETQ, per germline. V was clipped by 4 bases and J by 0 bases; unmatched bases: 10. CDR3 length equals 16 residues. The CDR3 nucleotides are TGCGCCAGCAGCCCCACGGGACAGCCTTTCTCCTACGAGCAGTACTTC. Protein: CASSPTGQPFSYEQYF.

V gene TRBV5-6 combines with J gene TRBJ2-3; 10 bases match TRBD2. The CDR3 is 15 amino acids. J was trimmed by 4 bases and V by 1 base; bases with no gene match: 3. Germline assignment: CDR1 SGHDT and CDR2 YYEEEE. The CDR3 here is CASSLRGTSADTQYF. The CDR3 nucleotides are TGTGCCAGCAGCTTGAGGGGGACTAGCGCAGATACGCAGTATTTT.

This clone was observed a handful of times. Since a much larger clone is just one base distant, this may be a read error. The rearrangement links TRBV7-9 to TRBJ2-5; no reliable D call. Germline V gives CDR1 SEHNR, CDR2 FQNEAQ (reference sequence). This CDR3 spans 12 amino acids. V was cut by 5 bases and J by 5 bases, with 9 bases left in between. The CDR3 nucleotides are TGTGCCAGCAGCCAGGTGGGGGAGACCCAGTACTTC. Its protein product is CASSQVGETQYF.

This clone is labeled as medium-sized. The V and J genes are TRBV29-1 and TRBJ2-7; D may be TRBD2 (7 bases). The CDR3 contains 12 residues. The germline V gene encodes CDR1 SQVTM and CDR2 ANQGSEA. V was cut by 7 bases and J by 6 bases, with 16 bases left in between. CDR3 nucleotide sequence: TGCAGCGCGGAGGCGGGGGCAGGCGAGCAGTACTTC. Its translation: CSAEAGAGEQYF.

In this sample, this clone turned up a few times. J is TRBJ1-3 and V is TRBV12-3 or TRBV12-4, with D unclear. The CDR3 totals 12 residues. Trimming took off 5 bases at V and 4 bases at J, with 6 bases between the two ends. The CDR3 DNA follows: TGTGCCAGCAGTCTCCTGGGAAACACCATATATTTT. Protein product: CASSLLGNTIYF.

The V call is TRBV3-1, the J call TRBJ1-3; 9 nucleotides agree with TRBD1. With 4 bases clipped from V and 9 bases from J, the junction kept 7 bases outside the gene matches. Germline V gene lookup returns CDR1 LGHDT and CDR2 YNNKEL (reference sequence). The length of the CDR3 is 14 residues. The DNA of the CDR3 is TGTGCCAGCAGCCCACGGGACAGGGACGGCACCATATATTTT. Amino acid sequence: CASSPRDRDGTIYF.

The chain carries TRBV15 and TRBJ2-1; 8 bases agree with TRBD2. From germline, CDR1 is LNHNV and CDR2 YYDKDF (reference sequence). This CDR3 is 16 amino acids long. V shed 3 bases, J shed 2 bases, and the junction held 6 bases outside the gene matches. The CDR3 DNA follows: TGTGCCACCAGCAGCACTAGCGGTCTCGCCTACAATGAGCAGTTCTTC. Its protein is CATSSTSGLAYNEQFF.

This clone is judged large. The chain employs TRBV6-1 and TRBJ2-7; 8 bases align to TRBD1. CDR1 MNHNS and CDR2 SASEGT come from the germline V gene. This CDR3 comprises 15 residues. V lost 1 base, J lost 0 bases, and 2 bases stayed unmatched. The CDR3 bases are TGTGCCAGCAGTGAAGGGACAGGGTTCTCCTACGAGCAGTACTTC. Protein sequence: CASSEGTGFSYEQYF.

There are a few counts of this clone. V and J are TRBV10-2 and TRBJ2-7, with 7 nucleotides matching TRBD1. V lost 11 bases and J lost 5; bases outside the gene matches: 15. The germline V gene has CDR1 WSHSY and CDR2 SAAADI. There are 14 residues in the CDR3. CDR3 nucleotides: TGCGCCTCCTACCCGACAGGGCTCTTCAACGAGCAGTACTTC. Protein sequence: CASYPTGLFNEQYF.

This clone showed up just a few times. The CDR3 region has the DNA TGTGCCAGCAGCGACCCTACTAGCGGGAGCAACGAGCAGTACTTC. Protein sequence: CASSDPTSGSNEQYF. The chain employs TRBV28 and TRBJ2-7; 11 nucleotides match TRBD2. V dropped 6 bases and J dropped 5; count of bases not matched to a gene: 9. The CDR3 has 15 residues. CDR1 and CDR2 from the germline V gene are MDHEN and SYDVKM.

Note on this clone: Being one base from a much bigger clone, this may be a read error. The CDR3 loop reads CASSLERDKDSPLHF. CDR3 in DNA: TGCGCCAGCAGCTTGGAACGGGACAAAGATTCACCCCTCCACTTT. The chain carries TRBV5-1 and TRBJ1-6, with D possibly matching TRBD1 (6 bases). In germline, CDR1 is SGHRS, CDR2 YFSETQ. The CDR3 has 15 residues. V shed 0 bases and J shed 8 bases, with 12 bases lying between them.

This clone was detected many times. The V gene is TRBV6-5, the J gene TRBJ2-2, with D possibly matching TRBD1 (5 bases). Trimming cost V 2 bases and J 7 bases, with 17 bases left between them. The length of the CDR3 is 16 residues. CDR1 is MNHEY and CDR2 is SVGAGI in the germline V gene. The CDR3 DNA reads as TGTGCCAGCAGTTACGTATTCAGGGTCGGTAGCGGGGAGCTGTTTTTT. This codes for CASSYVFRVGSGELFF.

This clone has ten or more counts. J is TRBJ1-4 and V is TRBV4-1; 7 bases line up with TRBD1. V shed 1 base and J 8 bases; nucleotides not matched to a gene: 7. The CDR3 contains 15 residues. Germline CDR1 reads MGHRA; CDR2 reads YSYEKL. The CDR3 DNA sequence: TGCGCCAGCAGCCAAGCGACAGGGTTCGGGGAAAAACTGTTTTTT. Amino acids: CASSQATGFGEKLFF.

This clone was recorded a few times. The CDR3 DNA reads as TGTGCCAGTTCCCCGACTAGCGATTACAATGAGCAGTTCTTC. Translation: CASSPTSDYNEQFF. The rearrangement joins TRBV6-1 to TRBJ2-5; 8 nucleotides line up with TRBD2. The J call is uncertain, as TRBJ2-1 better fits the DNA end. Germline V gene lookup returns CDR1 MNHNS and CDR2 SASEGT. The CDR3 totals 14 residues.

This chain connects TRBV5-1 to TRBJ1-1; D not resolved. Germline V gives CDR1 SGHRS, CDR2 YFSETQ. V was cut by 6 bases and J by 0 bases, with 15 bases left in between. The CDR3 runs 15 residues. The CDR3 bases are TGCGCCAGCACCAACCGGGATAGGATGAACACTGAAGCTTTCTTT. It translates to CASTNRDRMNTEAFF.

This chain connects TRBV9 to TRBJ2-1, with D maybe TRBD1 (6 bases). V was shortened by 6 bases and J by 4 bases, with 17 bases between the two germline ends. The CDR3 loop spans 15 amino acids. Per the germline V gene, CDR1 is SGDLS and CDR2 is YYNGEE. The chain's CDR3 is CASIPGQKTYNEQFF. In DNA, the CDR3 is TGTGCCAGCATCCCGGGACAAAAAACGTACAATGAGCAGTTCTTC. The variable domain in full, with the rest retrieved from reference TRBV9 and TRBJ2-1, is DSGVTQTPKHLITATGQRVTLRCSPRSGDLSVYWYQQSLDQGLQFLIQYYNGEERAKGNILERFSAQQFPDLHSELNLSSLELGDSALYFCASIPGQKTYNEQFFGPGTRLTVL.

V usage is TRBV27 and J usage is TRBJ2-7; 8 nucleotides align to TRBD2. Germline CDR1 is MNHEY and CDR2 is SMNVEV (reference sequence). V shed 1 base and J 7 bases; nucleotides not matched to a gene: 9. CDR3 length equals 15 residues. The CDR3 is CASSLYGRGAFEQYF. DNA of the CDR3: TGTGCCAGCAGTTTATACGGGCGGGGGGCCTTTGAGCAGTACTTC.

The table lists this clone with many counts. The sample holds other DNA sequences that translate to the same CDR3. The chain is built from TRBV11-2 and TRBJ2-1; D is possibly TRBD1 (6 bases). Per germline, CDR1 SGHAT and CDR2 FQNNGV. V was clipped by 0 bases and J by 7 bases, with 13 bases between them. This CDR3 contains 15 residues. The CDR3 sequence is CASSLDPARGNEQFF. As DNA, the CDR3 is TGTGCCAGCAGCTTAGATCCGGCTAGGGGGAATGAGCAGTTCTTC.

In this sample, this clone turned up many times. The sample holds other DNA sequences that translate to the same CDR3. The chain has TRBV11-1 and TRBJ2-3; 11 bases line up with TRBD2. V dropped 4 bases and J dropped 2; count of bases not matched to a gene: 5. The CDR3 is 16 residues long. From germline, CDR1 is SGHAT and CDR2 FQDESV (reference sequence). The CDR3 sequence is CASSSTSGVITDTQYF. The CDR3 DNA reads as TGTGCCAGCAGCTCGACTAGCGGGGTAATCACAGATACGCAGTATTTT.

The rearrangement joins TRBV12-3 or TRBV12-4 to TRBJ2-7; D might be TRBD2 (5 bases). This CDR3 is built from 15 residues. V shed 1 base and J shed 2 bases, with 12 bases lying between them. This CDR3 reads CASSLGSGVTYEQYF. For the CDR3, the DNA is TGTGCCAGCAGTTTAGGGTCCGGGGTCACCTACGAGCAGTACTTC.

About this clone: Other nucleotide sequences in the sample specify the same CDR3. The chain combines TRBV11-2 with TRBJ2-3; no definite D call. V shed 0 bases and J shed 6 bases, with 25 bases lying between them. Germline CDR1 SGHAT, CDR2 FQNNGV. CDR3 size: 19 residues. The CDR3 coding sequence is TGTGCCAGCAGCTTAGACCTCTCTCGGCTTGGACCCTGGAGTGATACGCAGTATTTT. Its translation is CASSLDLSRLGPWSDTQYF.

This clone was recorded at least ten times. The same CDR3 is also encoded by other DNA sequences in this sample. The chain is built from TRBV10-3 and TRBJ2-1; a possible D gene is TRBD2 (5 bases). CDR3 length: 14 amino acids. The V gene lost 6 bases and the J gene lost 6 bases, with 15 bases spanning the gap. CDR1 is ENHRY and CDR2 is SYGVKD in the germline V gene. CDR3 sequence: CAIRNPPGSNEQFF. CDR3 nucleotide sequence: TGTGCCATCAGAAACCCTCCGGGATCCAATGAGCAGTTCTTC.

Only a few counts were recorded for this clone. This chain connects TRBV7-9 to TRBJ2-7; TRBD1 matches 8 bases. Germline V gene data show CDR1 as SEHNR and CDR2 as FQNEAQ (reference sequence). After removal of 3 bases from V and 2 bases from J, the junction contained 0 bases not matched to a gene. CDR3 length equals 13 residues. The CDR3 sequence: CASSLDRAYEQYF. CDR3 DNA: TGTGCCAGCAGCTTGGACAGGGCCTACGAGCAGTACTTC.

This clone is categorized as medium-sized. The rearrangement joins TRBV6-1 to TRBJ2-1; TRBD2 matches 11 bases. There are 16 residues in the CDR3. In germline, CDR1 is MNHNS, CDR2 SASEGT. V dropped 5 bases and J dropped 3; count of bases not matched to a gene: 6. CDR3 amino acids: CASSRGLAAYYNEQFF. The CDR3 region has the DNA TGTGCCAGCAGTCGGGGACTAGCGGCATACTACAATGAGCAGTTCTTC.

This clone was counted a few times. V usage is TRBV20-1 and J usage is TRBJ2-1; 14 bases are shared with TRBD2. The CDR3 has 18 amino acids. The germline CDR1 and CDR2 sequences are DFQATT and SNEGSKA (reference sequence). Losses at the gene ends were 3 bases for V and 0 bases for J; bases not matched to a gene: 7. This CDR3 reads CSASRTSGRISSYNEQFF. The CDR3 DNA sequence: TGCAGTGCTAGCCGGACTAGCGGGAGGATTAGCTCCTACAATGAGCAGTTCTTC.

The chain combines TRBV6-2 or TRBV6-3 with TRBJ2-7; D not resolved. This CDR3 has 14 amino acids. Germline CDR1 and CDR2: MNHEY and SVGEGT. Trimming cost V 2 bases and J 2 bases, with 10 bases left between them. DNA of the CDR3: TGTGCCAGCAGTTACGGGGTGTTTGCCTACGAGCAGTACTTC. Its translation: CASSYGVFAYEQYF.

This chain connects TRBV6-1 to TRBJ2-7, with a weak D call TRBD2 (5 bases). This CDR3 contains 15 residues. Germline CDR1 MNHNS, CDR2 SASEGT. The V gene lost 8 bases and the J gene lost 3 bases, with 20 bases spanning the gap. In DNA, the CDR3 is TGTGCCAGCGTGGGCGGCCCGGAGGACCTCTACGAGCAGTACTTC. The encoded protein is CASVGGPEDLYEQYF.